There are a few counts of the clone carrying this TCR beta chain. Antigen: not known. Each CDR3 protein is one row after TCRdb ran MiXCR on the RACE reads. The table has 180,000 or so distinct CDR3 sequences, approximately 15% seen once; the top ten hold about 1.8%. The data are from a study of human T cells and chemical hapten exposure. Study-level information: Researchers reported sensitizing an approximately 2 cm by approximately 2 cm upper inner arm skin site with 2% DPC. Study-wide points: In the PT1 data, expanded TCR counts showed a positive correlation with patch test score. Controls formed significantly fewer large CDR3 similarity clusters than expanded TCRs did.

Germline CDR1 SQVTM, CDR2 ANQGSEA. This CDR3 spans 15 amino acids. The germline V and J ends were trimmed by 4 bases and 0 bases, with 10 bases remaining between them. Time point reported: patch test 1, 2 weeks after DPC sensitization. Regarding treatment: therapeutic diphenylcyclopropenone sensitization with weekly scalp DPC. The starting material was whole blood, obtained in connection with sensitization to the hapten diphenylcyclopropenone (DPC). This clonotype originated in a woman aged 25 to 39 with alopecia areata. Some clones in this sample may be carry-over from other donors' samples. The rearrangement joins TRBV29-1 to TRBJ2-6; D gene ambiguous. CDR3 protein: CSVGLKGSGANVLTF. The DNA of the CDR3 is TGCAGCGTTGGGTTGAAGGGCTCTGGGGCCAACGTCCTGACTTTC.